A single TCR beta chain is shown here with its context. Its antigen is still unknown. This specimen comes from a study of brain T cells in children with intractable seizures. Described time point: blood from clinic visit 5 months post-surgery; TSC patient then seizure free. Profiling relied on immunoSEQ multiplex PCR, and the TCRdb table lists in-frame clones only, not all of them. The sample lists around 340,000 clones; nearly 95% were seen once. General observations from the study: Absence of clones before surgery may stem from lower sequencing depth.

The CDR3 length is 19 residues. V lost 2 bases to trimming and J lost 3 bases, with 25 bases between them. This clonotype originated in a boy under two years old with tuberous sclerosis and intractable seizures. The genes are TRBV23-1 and TRBJ1-2, with D perhaps TRBD1 (5 bases). Being an ORF, TRBV23-1 has a function that is uncertain. The sequencing here drew on peripheral blood, taken 4 to 5 months after surgery. The CDR3 DNA follows: TGCGCCAGCAGTCAACTACCCCTATTCCCGGGTCCCAGGGACTATGGCTACACCTTC. It translates to CASSQLPLFPGPRDYGYTF.